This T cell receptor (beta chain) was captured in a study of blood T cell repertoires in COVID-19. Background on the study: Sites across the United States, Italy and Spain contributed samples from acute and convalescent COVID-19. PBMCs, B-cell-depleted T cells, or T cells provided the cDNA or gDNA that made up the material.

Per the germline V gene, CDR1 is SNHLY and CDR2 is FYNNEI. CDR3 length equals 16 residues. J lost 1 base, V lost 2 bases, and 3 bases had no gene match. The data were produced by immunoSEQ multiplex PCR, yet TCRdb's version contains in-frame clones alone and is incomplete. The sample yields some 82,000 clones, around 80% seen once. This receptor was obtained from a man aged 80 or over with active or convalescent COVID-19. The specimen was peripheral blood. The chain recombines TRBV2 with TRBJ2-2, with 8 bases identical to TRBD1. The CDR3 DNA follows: TGTGCCAGCAGTGAACGGGGGACAGGGAACACCGGGGAGCTGTTTTTT. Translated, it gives CASSERGTGNTGELFF.